This T cell receptor beta chain derives from a study of blood T cell repertoires in COVID-19. Germline CDR1 MGHRA, CDR2 YSYEKL. Between the trimmed V and J ends, which lost 1 base and 8 bases, there was a span of 6 bases. This CDR3 is built from 12 residues. This table comes from immunoSEQ multiplex PCR, and its TCRdb copy is limited to in-frame clones, with some not included. The sample contains 70,000 or so clones, around four fifths of which appear only once. This TCR was sampled from a human donor in a cohort sampled during active COVID-19. Sample: peripheral blood. V usage is TRBV4-1 and J usage is TRBJ2-1; D not certain. Here the CDR3 reads CASSQGPDEQFF. CDR3 sequence (DNA): TGCGCCAGCAGCCAAGGCCCAGATGAGCAGTTCTTC.